This entry lists 12 T cell receptor beta chains sequenced from one sample in a study of blood T cell repertoires in COVID-19. The method was immunoSEQ multiplex PCR; TCRdb's version includes in-frame clones alone and lacks a portion of them. The sample holds 25,000 to 30,000 clones; about 89% are singletons and the top ten take over 4%. The sequencing sample was made of peripheral blood. These receptor sequences come from a man between 70 and 80 years old with active COVID-19.

This clone was observed a single time. The chain recombines TRBV6-6 with TRBJ1-2; 10 bases are shared with TRBD1. Trimming cost V 5 bases and J 6 bases; bases outside gene matches: 15. The germline V gene encodes CDR1 MNHNY and CDR2 SVGAGI (reference sequence). The CDR3 totals 17 residues. Written as DNA, the CDR3 is TGTGCCAGCAGTCCCCGGTCGACAGGGGGCCTTATGAATGGCTACACCTTC. This sequence encodes CASSPRSTGGLMNGYTF.

This clone was detected once. V usage is TRBV6-1 and J usage is TRBJ1-5; TRBD1 is a possible D gene (5 bases). The CDR3 totals 14 residues. Trimming removed 2 bases at V and 3 bases at J, with 8 bases between. Per germline, CDR1 MNHNS and CDR2 SASEGT. In DNA, the CDR3 is TGTGCCAGCAGTGAATTGGACAACAATCAGCCCCAGCATTTT. Its translation is CASSELDNNQPQHF.

This chain uses TRBV7-3 with TRBJ2-1; a possible D gene is TRBD2 (6 bases). The V gene's germline CDR1 is SGHTA and CDR2 FQGTGA. V shed 2 bases and J shed 5 bases, with 10 bases lying between them. This CDR3 is 14 amino acids long. Written as DNA, the CDR3 is TGTGCCAGCAGCTTATCCGGGGGAAACAATGAGCAGTTCTTC. Residues: CASSLSGGNNEQFF.

V is TRBV30 and J is TRBJ2-7; D gene ambiguous. The ends were cut back, 4 bases at V and 6 bases at J, with 22 bases in the middle. The germline gives CDR1 GTSNPN, CDR2 SVGIG (reference sequence). The CDR3 is 15 residues long. DNA for the CDR3: TGTGCCTGGACACCAACCTCGCTCCTCCTACGCGAGCAGTACTTC. It encodes CAWTPTSLLLREQYF. The complete variable domain, with remaining parts taken from reference TRBV30 and TRBJ2-7, reads SQTIHQWPATLVQPVGSPLSLECTVEGTSNPNLYWYRQAAGRGLQLLFYSVGIGQISSEVPQNLSASRPQDRQFILSSKKLLLSDSGFYLCAWTPTSLLLREQYFGPGTRLTVT.

The chain links TRBV27 to TRBJ2-5; D uncertain. The CDR3 sequence is 13 residues long. Per germline, CDR1 MNHEY and CDR2 SMNVEV (reference sequence). Between the trimmed V and J ends, which lost 5 bases and 4 bases, there was a span of 11 bases. CDR3 DNA sequence: TGTGCCAGCAGTCCAAATCGTAGAGAGACCCAGTACTTC. This codes for CASSPNRRETQYF.

The chain has TRBV9 and TRBJ2-7; 10 nucleotides agree with TRBD1. The CDR3 consists of 16 residues. The germline V gene encodes CDR1 SGDLS and CDR2 YYNGEE. Trimming took 0 bases from V and 2 from J; bases not matched to a gene: 5. In nucleotides, the CDR3 is TGTGCCAGCAGCGTAGGCCCGACAGGGGGCGCCTACGAGCAGTACTTC. It specifies CASSVGPTGGAYEQYF.

The chain uses TRBV29-1 and TRBJ1-2; 7 bases agree with TRBD1. Losses at the gene ends were 7 bases for V and 6 bases for J; bases not matched to a gene: 2. The CDR3 is made up of 10 amino acids. Per germline, CDR1 SQVTM and CDR2 ANQGSEA. The CDR3 loop reads CSGDRDGYTF. The DNA for the CDR3 is TGCAGCGGTGACAGGGATGGCTACACCTTC.

The chain carries TRBV12-3 or TRBV12-4 and TRBJ2-3; D may be TRBD1 (5 bases). This CDR3 is 12 amino acids long. Trimming took off 3 bases at V and 11 bases at J, with 12 bases between the two ends. The CDR3: CASSLGLGKQYF. As DNA, the CDR3 is TGTGCCAGCAGTTTGGGGCTGGGGAAGCAGTATTTT.

The chain has TRBV13 and TRBJ1-1, with D possibly being TRBD1 (5 bases). This CDR3 contains 14 residues. The germline CDR1 and CDR2 sequences are PRHDT and FYEKMQ (reference sequence). V was trimmed by 5 bases and J by 10 bases, leaving 20 bases between them. CDR3 region: CASSTTETERRAFF. In DNA, the CDR3 is TGTGCCAGCAGCACGACAGAAACTGAACGTAGAGCTTTCTTT.

Worth noting for this clone: Other DNA variants within this sample encode the same CDR3. This chain joins TRBV18 and TRBJ1-5; 8 bases map to TRBD1. After removal of 3 bases from V and 4 bases from J, the junction contained 2 bases not matched to a gene. Germline CDR1 reads KGHSH; CDR2 reads LQKENI. CDR3 length: 14 amino acids. CDR3 sequence reads: CASSPRQGNQPQHF. CDR3 sequence (DNA): TGTGCCAGCTCACCTAGACAGGGGAATCAGCCCCAGCATTTT.

This rearrangement joins TRBV3-1 (or the pseudogene TRBV3-2) to TRBJ1-1, with D tentatively TRBD1 (6 bases). This CDR3 is built from 17 residues. Deletions cut 3 bases from V and 0 bases from J, with 17 bases between. The V gene's germline CDR1 is LGHDT and CDR2 YNNKEL (reference sequence). This chain's CDR3 is CASSQDAGQPLNTEAFF. The CDR3 DNA reads as TGTGCCAGCAGCCAGGACGCCGGACAGCCTTTGAACACTGAAGCTTTCTTT.

V is TRBV29-1 and J is TRBJ1-1; a possible D gene is TRBD1 (6 bases). Trimming cost V 7 bases and J 3 bases, with 15 bases left between them. This CDR3 spans 13 amino acids. The germline V gene has CDR1 SQVTM and CDR2 ANQGSEA. CDR3 in amino acids: CSAREDSHTEAFF. DNA for the CDR3: TGCAGCGCCCGAGAGGACAGCCACACTGAAGCTTTCTTT.